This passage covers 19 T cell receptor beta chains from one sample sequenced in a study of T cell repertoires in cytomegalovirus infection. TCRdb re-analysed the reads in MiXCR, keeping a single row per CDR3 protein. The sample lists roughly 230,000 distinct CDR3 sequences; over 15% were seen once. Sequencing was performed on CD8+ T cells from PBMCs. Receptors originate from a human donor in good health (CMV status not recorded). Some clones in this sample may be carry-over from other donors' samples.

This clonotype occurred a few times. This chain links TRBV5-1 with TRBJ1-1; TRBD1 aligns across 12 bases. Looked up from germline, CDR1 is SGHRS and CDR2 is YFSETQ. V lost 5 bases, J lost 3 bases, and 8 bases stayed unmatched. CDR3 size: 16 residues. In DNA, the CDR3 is TGCGCCAGCAGTTCCGGGACAGGGGGCTATGACACTGAAGCTTTCTTT. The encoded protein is CASSSGTGGYDTEAFF. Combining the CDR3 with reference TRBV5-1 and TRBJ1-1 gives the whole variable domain KAGVTQTPRYLIKTRGQQVTLSCSPISGHRSVSWYQQTPGQGLQFLFEYFSETQRNKGNFPGRFSGRQFSNSRSEMNVSTLELGDSALYLCASSSGTGGYDTEAFFGQGTRLTVV.

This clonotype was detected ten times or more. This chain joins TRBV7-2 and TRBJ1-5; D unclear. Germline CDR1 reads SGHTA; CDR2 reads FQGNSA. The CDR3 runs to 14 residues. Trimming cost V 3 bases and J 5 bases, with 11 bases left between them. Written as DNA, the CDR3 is TGTGCCAGCAGCTTGAATAGTCGATATCAGCCCCAGCATTTT. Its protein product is CASSLNSRYQPQHF.

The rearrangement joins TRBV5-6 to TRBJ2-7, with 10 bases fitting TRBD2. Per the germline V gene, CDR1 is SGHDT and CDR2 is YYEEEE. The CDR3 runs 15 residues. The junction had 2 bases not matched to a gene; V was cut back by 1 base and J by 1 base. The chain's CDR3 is CASSLPLAGSYEQYF. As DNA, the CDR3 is TGTGCCAGCAGCTTGCCACTAGCGGGGTCCTACGAGCAGTACTTC.

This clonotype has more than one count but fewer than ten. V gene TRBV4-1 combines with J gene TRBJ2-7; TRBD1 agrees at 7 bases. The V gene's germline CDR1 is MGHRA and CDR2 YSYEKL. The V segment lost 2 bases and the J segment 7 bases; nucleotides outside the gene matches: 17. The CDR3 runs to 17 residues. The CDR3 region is CASSQTIPGQIVSEQYF. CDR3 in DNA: TGCGCCAGCAGCCAAACTATTCCGGGACAGATCGTCAGTGAGCAGTACTTC.

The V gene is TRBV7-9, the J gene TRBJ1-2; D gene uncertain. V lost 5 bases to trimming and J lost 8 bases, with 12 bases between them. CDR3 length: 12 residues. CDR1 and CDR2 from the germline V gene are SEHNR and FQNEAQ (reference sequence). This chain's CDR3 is CASSATALGYTF. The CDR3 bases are TGTGCCAGCAGCGCAACTGCTTTAGGCTACACCTTC.

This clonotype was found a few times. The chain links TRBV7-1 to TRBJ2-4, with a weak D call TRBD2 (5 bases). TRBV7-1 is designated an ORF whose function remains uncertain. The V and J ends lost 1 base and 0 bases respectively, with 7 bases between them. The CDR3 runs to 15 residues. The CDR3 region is CASSSEDLAKNIQYF. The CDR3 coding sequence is TGTGCCAGCAGCTCAGAGGACTTAGCCAAAAACATTCAGTACTTC.

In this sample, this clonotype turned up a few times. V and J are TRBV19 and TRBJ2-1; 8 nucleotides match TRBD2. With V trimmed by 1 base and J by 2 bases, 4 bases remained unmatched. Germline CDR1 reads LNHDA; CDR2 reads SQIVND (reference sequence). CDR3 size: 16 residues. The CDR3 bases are TGTGCCAGTAGTATAGGTCGCGGGGGGACCTACAATGAGCAGTTCTTC. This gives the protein CASSIGRGGTYNEQFF.

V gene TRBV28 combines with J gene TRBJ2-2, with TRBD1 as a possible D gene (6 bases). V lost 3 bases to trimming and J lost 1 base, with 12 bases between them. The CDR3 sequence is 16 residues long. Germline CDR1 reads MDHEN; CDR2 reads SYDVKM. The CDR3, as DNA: TGTGCCAGCAGTTTTATGGGGGCAGAGAACACCGGGGAGCTGTTTTTT. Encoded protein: CASSFMGAENTGELFF. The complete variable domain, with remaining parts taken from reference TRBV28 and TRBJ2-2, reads DVKVTQSSRYLVKRTGEKVFLECVQDMDHENMFWYRQDPGLGLRLIYFSYDVKMKEKGDIPEGYSVSREKKERFSLILESASTNQTSMYLCASSFMGAENTGELFFGEGSRLTVL.

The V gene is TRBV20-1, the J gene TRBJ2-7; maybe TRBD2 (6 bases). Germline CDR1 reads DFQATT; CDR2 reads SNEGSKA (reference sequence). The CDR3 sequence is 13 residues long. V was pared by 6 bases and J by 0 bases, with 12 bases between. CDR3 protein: CSAHSGSSYEQYF. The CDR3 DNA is TGCAGTGCCCATAGCGGAAGCTCCTACGAGCAGTACTTC.

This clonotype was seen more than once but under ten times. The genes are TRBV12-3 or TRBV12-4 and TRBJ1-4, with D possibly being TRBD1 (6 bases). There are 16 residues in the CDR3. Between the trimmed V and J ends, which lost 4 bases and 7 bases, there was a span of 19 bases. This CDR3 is CASSSSEGEEGEKLFF. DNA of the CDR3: TGTGCCAGCAGTTCCAGCGAGGGGGAGGAGGGTGAAAAACTGTTTTTT.

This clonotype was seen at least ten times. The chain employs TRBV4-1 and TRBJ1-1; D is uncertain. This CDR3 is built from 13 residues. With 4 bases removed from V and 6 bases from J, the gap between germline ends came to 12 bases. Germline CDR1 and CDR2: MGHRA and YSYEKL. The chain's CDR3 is CASSPDYRPEAFF. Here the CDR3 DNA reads TGCGCCAGCAGCCCAGATTATAGACCTGAAGCTTTCTTT.

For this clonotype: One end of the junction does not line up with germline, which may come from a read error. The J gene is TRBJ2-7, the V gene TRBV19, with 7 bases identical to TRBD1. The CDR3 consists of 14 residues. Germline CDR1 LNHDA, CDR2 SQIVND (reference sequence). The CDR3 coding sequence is TGTACCAGTAGCCCCGGGACAGCCTCCTACGAGCAGTACTTC. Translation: CTSSPGTASYEQYF.

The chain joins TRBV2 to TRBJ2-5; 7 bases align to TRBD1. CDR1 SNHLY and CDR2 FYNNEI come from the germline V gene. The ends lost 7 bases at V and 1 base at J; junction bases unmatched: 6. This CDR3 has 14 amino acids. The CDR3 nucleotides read TGTGCCAGCACACAGGGGTCGGCCCAAGAGACCCAGTACTTC. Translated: CASTQGSAQETQYF. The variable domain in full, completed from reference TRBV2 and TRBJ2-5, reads EPEVTQTPSHQVTQMGQEVILRCVPISNHLYFYWYRQILGQKVEFLVSFYNNEISEKSEIFDDQFSVERPDGSNFTLKIRSTKLEDSAMYFCASTQGSAQETQYFGPGTRLLVL.

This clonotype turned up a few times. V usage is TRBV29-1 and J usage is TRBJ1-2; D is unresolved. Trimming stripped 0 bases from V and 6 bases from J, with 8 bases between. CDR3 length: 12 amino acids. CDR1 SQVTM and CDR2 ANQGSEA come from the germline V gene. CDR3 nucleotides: TGCAGCGTTGAAGATGGGTCGGATGGCTACACCTTC. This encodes CSVEDGSDGYTF.

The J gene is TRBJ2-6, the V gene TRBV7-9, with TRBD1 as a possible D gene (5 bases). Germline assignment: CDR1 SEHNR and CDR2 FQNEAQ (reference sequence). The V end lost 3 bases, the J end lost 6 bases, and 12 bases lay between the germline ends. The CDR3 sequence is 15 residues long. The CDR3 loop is CASSFPREAANVLTF. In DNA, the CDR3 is TGTGCCAGCAGCTTCCCCAGGGAAGCGGCCAACGTCCTGACTTTC.

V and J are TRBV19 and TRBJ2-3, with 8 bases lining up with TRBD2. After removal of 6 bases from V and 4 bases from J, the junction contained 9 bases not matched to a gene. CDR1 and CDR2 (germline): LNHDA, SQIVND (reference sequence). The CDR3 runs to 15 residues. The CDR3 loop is CASSPLARGADTQYF. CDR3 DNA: TGTGCCAGTAGCCCCCTAGCGCGGGGGGCAGATACGCAGTATTTT.

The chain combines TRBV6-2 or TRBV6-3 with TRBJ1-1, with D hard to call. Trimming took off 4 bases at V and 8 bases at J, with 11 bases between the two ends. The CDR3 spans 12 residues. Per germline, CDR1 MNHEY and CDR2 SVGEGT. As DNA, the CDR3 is TGTGCCAGCAGTTCGACGGGGAGGGAAGCTTTCTTT. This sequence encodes CASSSTGREAFF.

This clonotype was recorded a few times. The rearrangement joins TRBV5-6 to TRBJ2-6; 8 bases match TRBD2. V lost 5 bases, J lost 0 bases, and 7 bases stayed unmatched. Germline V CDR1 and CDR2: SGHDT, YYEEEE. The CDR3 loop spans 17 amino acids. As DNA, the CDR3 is TGTGCCAGCAGTTTTCCGGGACTAGACTCTGGGGCCAACGTCCTGACTTTC. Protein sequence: CASSFPGLDSGANVLTF.

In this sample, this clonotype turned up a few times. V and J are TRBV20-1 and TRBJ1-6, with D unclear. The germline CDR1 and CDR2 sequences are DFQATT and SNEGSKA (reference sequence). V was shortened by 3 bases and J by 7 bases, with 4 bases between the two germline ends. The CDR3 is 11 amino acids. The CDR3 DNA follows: TGCAGTGCTAGGGAGAATTCACCCCTCCACTTT. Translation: CSARENSPLHF.